A single sample gave rise to the 23 T cell receptor beta chains below, sequenced in a study of immune evolution from preneoplasia to lung adenocarcinoma. Sequencing was performed with immunoSEQ multiplex PCR; in TCRdb, only in-frame clones are kept and a portion is missing. The sample yields over 4,000 clones, roughly 80% seen once. Sequencing was carried out using FFPE minimally invasive lung adenocarcinoma tissue. These receptors were obtained from a person between 70 and 80 years old with lung adenocarcinoma.

This chain uses TRBV7-2 with TRBJ2-1; possible D gene TRBD2, 5 bases. The germline CDR1 and CDR2 sequences are SGHTA and FQGNSA. CDR3 length equals 15 residues. With 6 bases removed from V and 9 bases from J, the gap between germline ends came to 21 bases. CDR3 in DNA: TGTGCCAGCAGTCTAGTGCACCTAGCAATGGGTGAGCAGTTCTTC. Residues: CASSLVHLAMGEQFF.

CDR3 in amino acids: CSVGGSGRATNEQFF. Here the CDR3 DNA reads TGCAGCGTTGGGGGAAGCGGGAGGGCCACCAATGAGCAGTTCTTC. The chain links TRBV29-1 to TRBJ2-1; TRBD2 matches 10 bases. With 4 bases clipped from V and 6 bases from J, the junction kept 9 bases outside the gene matches. Per germline, CDR1 SQVTM and CDR2 ANQGSEA. CDR3 length: 15 amino acids.

The table lists this clone with a count of one. The chain uses TRBV7-2 and TRBJ1-3; 9 nucleotides align to TRBD1. Germline assignment: CDR1 SGHTA and CDR2 FQGNSA. This CDR3 comprises 15 residues. J gave up 4 bases and V 5 bases, and 6 bases lay outside the gene matches. CDR3 region: CASSPGTGTGNTIYF. The CDR3 DNA reads as TGTGCCAGCAGCCCGGGGACAGGGACCGGAAACACCATATATTTT.

This sequence joins TRBV5-1 and TRBJ2-2; D remains ambiguous. The CDR3 has 11 residues. Germline assignment: CDR1 SGHRS and CDR2 YFSETQ. Trimming took 4 bases from V and 6 from J, leaving 4 bases between them. The CDR3 DNA reads TGCGCCAGCAGCGCCTCCGGGGAGCTGTTTTTT. It translates to CASSASGELFF.

V gene TRBV2 combines with J gene TRBJ2-5; possibly TRBD1 or TRBD2 for D (5 bases each). Trimming took off 7 bases at V and 2 bases at J, with 11 bases between the two ends. Germline CDR1 reads SNHLY; CDR2 reads FYNNEI. The CDR3 covers 13 residues. CDR3 residues: CASTRGGQETQYF. CDR3 coding DNA: TGTGCCAGCACGAGGGGTGGACAAGAGACCCAGTACTTC. Using reference TRBV2 and TRBJ2-5 for the parts outside the CDR3, the full variable domain is EPEVTQTPSHQVTQMGQEVILRCVPISNHLYFYWYRQILGQKVEFLVSFYNNEISEKSEIFDDQFSVERPDGSNFTLKIRSTKLEDSAMYFCASTRGGQETQYFGPGTRLLVL.

The chain recombines TRBV18 with TRBJ2-1; 7 bases are shared with TRBD1. This CDR3 region has 15 residues. V was clipped by 4 bases and J by 8 bases; unmatched bases: 11. Germline-derived CDR1 and CDR2 are KGHSH and LQKENI. CDR3: CASSLTTGLQYEQFF. The CDR3 nucleotides read TGTGCCAGCTCACTAACGACAGGGCTTCAGTATGAGCAGTTCTTC. Filled out from reference TRBV18 and TRBJ2-1, the complete variable domain reads NAGVMQNPRHLVRRRGQEARLRCSPMKGHSHVYWYRQLPEEGLKFMVYLQKENIIDESGMPKERFSAEFPKEGPSILRIQQVVRGDSAAYFCASSLTTGLQYEQFFGPGTRLTVL.

The CDR3 sequence: CASSLVGLQETQYF. The CDR3 bases are TGTGCCAGCAGCTTAGTTGGGCTTCAAGAGACCCAGTACTTC. The rearrangement links TRBV7-9 to TRBJ2-5; D is undetermined. This CDR3 is built from 14 residues. Germline CDR1 reads SEHNR; CDR2 reads FQNEAQ (reference sequence). The V and J ends lost 1 base and 2 bases respectively, with 8 bases between them.

A few counts support this clone. V usage is TRBV7-8 and J usage is TRBJ2-5; D possibly corresponds to TRBD2 (5 bases). This CDR3 contains 13 residues. Looked up from germline, CDR1 is SGHVS and CDR2 is FQNEAQ. Trimming removed 1 base at V and 5 bases at J, with 8 bases between. The CDR3 nucleotides read TGTGCCAGCAGCTTAGGGAGGATGGAGACCCAGTACTTC. It specifies CASSLGRMETQYF.

The chain joins TRBV6-6 to TRBJ2-1; 11 bases map to TRBD2. The trim removed 5 bases at V and 8 bases at J, leaving 11 bases unmatched. The germline CDR1 and CDR2 sequences are MNHNY and SVGAGI (reference sequence). The CDR3 consists of 16 residues. The CDR3 coding sequence is TGTGCCAGCAGTCCATACGGGACTAGCGGTGGGTATGAGCAGTTCTTC. The encoded protein is CASSPYGTSGGYEQFF.

J is TRBJ1-5 and V is TRBV10-3; 10 nucleotides align to TRBD1. The length of the CDR3 is 17 residues. J was trimmed by 0 bases and V by 10 bases; bases with no gene match: 12. CDR1 and CDR2 from the germline V gene are ENHRY and SYGVKD. The CDR3 reads CATPDRGDLGSNQPQHF. Written as DNA, the CDR3 is TGTGCCACCCCGGACAGGGGGGATCTGGGTAGCAATCAGCCCCAGCATTTT.

The V gene is TRBV27, the J gene TRBJ2-3, with TRBD2 matching over 13 bases. V shed 6 bases, J shed 1 base, and the junction held 4 bases outside the gene matches. Germline lookup yields CDR1 MNHEY and CDR2 SMNVEV (reference sequence). CDR3 length: 16 residues. The CDR3 sequence is CASSTSGRVGTDTQYF. For the CDR3, the DNA is TGTGCCAGCAGCACTAGCGGGAGGGTGGGCACAGATACGCAGTATTTT.

This clone was found once. This chain connects TRBV20-1 to TRBJ1-2; 8 nucleotides agree with TRBD1. The CDR3 sequence is 11 residues long. With 6 bases clipped from V and 7 bases from J, the junction kept 4 bases outside the gene matches. Per germline, CDR1 DFQATT and CDR2 SNEGSKA (reference sequence). The CDR3 loop reads CSAAGQGGYTF. CDR3 DNA: TGCAGTGCGGCAGGACAGGGTGGCTACACCTTC.

The V gene is TRBV19, the J gene TRBJ1-4; a weak D match, TRBD1 (5 bases). The CDR3 extends over 15 amino acids. Trimming stripped 3 bases from V and 0 bases from J, with 8 bases between. The V gene's germline CDR1 is LNHDA and CDR2 SQIVND (reference sequence). CDR3 DNA: TGTGCCAGTAGTATCGCGGGGGCAACTAATGAAAAACTGTTTTTT. Protein sequence: CASSIAGATNEKLFF.

The rearrangement uses TRBV15 and TRBJ2-7, with D possibly called TRBD1 or TRBD2 (5 bases each). Deletions cut 5 bases from V and 2 bases from J, with 10 bases between. The germline CDR1 and CDR2 sequences are LNHNV and YYDKDF (reference sequence). This CDR3 has 13 residues. In nucleotides, the CDR3 is TGTGCCACCAGCGGGGACGTCGCCTACGAGCAGTACTTC. It specifies CATSGDVAYEQYF.

The chain employs TRBV11-3 and TRBJ2-7; D remains unclear. V was clipped by 1 base and J by 6 bases, with 10 bases between them. The germline V gene encodes CDR1 SGHNT and CDR2 YENEEA. The CDR3 loop spans 13 amino acids. In nucleotides, the CDR3 is TGTGCCAGCAGCTTAGGTCCTTGGGGCGAGCAGTACTTC. It translates to CASSLGPWGEQYF.

This clone came up once. The chain carries TRBV7-9 and TRBJ2-7; 7 nucleotides line up with TRBD1. With 3 bases clipped from V and 2 bases from J, the junction kept 4 bases outside the gene matches. In germline, CDR1 is SEHNR, CDR2 FQNEAQ (reference sequence). This CDR3 has 14 residues. The CDR3 is CASSFGDRAYEQYF. As DNA, the CDR3 is TGTGCCAGCAGCTTCGGTGACAGGGCCTACGAGCAGTACTTC.

Sample share makes this clone large (0.1 to 1%). One junction end disagrees with the germline gene, perhaps due to a read error. V gene TRBV11-2 combines with J gene TRBJ2-7; 9 positions agree with TRBD1. Germline CDR1 is SGHAT and CDR2 is FQNNGV. CDR3 length: 15 residues. The CDR3 sequence is CASNERAGTGLVRDF. The DNA of the CDR3 is TGTGCCAGCAACGAGCGGGCCGGGACAGGGCTTGTTCGGGACTTC.

This sequence joins TRBV30 and TRBJ2-2, with 8 bases identical to TRBD2. The V gene end was trimmed by 4 bases and the J gene end by 3 bases; junction bases not matched to a gene: 7. This CDR3 comprises 15 residues. Germline CDR1 and CDR2: GTSNPN and SVGIG (reference sequence). The CDR3 region has the DNA TGTGCCTGGACCAGGGGACTAGGCGACACCGGGGAGCTGTTTTTT. Encoded protein: CAWTRGLGDTGELFF. The whole variable domain, remainder taken from reference TRBV30 and TRBJ2-2, is SQTIHQWPATLVQPVGSPLSLECTVEGTSNPNLYWYRQAAGRGLQLLFYSVGIGQISSEVPQNLSASRPQDRQFILSSKKLLLSDSGFYLCAWTRGLGDTGELFFGEGSRLTVL.

In DNA, the CDR3 is TGTGCCAGCAGCTCTACAGGGAGAACTGAAGCTTTCTTT. Translating gives CASSSTGRTEAFF. This sequence joins TRBV5-6 and TRBJ1-1; weak D call: TRBD1 (6 bases). In germline, CDR1 is SGHDT, CDR2 YYEEEE. With 3 bases removed from V and 5 bases from J, the gap between germline ends came to 11 bases. This CDR3 region has 13 residues.

This sequence joins TRBV9 and TRBJ1-3; weak D call: TRBD1 (5 bases). This CDR3 has 15 amino acids. V was cut by 2 bases and J by 2 bases, with 11 bases left in between. Per the germline V gene, CDR1 is SGDLS and CDR2 is YYNGEE. CDR3 in amino acids: CASSVSGFTGNTIYF. The CDR3 nucleotides read TGTGCCAGCAGCGTGTCAGGGTTTACTGGAAACACCATATATTTT. The full variable domain, with the rest looked up from reference TRBV9 and TRBJ1-3, is DSGVTQTPKHLITATGQRVTLRCSPRSGDLSVYWYQQSLDQGLQFLIQYYNGEERAKGNILERFSAQQFPDLHSELNLSSLELGDSALYFCASSVSGFTGNTIYFGEGSWLTVV.

For the CDR3, the DNA is TGTGCCAGCGATTTCAACTCGGGAGATACGCAGTATTTT. Its translation is CASDFNSGDTQYF. The rearrangement links TRBV7-9 to TRBJ2-3; D remains unclear. Deletions cut 8 bases from V and 5 bases from J, with 14 bases between. The CDR3 length is 13 residues. The germline CDR1 and CDR2 sequences are SEHNR and FQNEAQ (reference sequence).

The rearrangement links TRBV25-1 to TRBJ1-1; D perhaps matches TRBD1 (5 bases). The CDR3 is made up of 13 amino acids. V lost 4 bases, J lost 9 bases, and 15 bases lay in between. Germline V lookup: CDR1 MGHDK, CDR2 SYGVNS. This CDR3 reads CASSGGYDLQAFF. The CDR3, as DNA: TGTGCCAGCAGTGGGGGGTACGACCTACAAGCTTTCTTT.

This clone was detected only a few times. V and J are TRBV11-2 and TRBJ2-7; 10 nucleotides match TRBD1. The CDR3 has 14 amino acids. Germline V gene data show CDR1 as SGHAT and CDR2 as FQNNGV. The V segment lost 5 bases and the J segment 4 bases; nucleotides outside the gene matches: 5. The CDR3 region has the DNA TGTGCCAGCAGCCCTAGACAGGGGGCGTACGAGCAGTACTTC. This gives the protein CASSPRQGAYEQYF. The full variable domain, with the rest looked up from reference TRBV11-2 and TRBJ2-7, is EAGVAQSPRYKIIEKRQSVAFWCNPISGHATLYWYQQILGQGPKLLIQFQNNGVVDDSQLPKDRFSAERLKGVDSTLKIQPAKLEDSAVYLCASSPRQGAYEQYFGPGTRLTVT.